This T cell receptor beta chain appears in the sequencing data of a study of cytomegalovirus exposure and HLA in healthy donors. Study-wide findings and caveats: According to reports, the classifier identified cytomegalovirus status with high specificity and sensitivity. Presence/absence analyses took donor sequencing depth as roughly uniform.

This clone was counted only a few times. Its cognate antigen is unknown. Vbeta (60) and Jbeta (13) primers were used in the PCR. Assay used: immunoSEQ multiplex PCR; TCRdb lists only in-frame clones, some missing. The table shows more than 200,000 clones, with around 85% occurring only once. The TCR sequence derives from a human donor in good health. The specimen was PBMCs.

Here the CDR3 reads CASSLGLTAQETQYF. The CDR3 DNA follows: TGCGCCAGCAGCTTGGGGTTGACAGCCCAAGAGACCCAGTACTTC. This chain connects TRBV5-1 to TRBJ2-5; tentatively, D is TRBD1 (5 bases). CDR1 is SGHRS and CDR2 is YFSETQ in the germline V gene. The CDR3 totals 15 residues. V shed 0 bases and J shed 1 base, with 10 bases lying between them.